This entry lists 3 T cell receptor beta chains sequenced from one sample in a study of T cells after yellow fever vaccination. TCRdb re-analysed the 5' RACE reads in MiXCR, keeping a single row per CDR3 protein. The sample has tens of thousands of distinct CDR3 sequences, approximately 7.5% seen once; the top ten hold around 45%. This specimen consisted of CD8+ T cells sorted from PBMCs, obtained on the day of the yellow fever booster vaccination. These receptors came from a man in his thirties or forties who received the YFV17D yellow fever vaccine.

The chain couples TRBV20-1 to TRBJ2-3; 8 bases are a match to TRBD2. This CDR3 region has 15 residues. V was pared by 3 bases and J by 5 bases, with 10 bases of the junction left unmatched. The germline CDR1 and CDR2 sequences are DFQATT and SNEGSKA (reference sequence). CDR3 residues: CSARPQWREEDTQYF. In DNA, the CDR3 is TGCAGTGCTAGGCCCCAATGGCGGGAGGAAGATACGCAGTATTTT.

This clonotype was picked up a small number of times. The chain is built from TRBV11-2 and TRBJ2-5; 9 positions agree with TRBD1. Germline CDR1 is SGHAT and CDR2 is FQNNGV. The CDR3 runs 17 residues. The V and J ends lost 4 bases and 5 bases, in that order; junction bases with no gene match: 14. CDR3 loop: CASSSRQLTGGLETQYF. In DNA form, the CDR3 reads TGTGCCAGCAGCTCACGCCAACTGACAGGGGGGTTGGAGACCCAGTACTTC.

This clonotype showed up many times. This chain connects TRBV6-5 to TRBJ2-7; D unresolved. V was shortened by 2 bases and J by 2 bases, with 7 bases between the two germline ends. The CDR3 is made up of 13 amino acids. In germline, CDR1 is MNHEY, CDR2 SVGAGI. CDR3 DNA: TGTGCCAGCAGTTACGGAGATCCCTACGAGCAGTACTTC. As protein: CASSYGDPYEQYF.